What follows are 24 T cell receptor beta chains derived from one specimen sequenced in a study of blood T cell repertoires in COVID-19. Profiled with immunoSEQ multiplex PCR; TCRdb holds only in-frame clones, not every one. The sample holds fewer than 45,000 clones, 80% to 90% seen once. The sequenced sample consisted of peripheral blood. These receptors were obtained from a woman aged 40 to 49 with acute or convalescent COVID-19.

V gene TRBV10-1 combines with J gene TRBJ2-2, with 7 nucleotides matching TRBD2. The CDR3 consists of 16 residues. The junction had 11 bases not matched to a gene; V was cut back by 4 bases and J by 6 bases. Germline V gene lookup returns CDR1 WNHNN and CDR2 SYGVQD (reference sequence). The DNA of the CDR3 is TGCGCCAGCAGTGCGGGGGGTGCGAGGCATCCCGGGGAGCTGTTTTTT. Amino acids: CASSAGGARHPGELFF.

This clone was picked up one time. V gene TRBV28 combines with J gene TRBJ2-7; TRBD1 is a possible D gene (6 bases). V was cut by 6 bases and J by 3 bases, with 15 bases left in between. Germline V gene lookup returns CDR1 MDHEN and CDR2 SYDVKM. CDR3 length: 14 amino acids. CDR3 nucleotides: TGTGCCAGCAGACTACAGGGAACCCTCTACGAGCAGTACTTC. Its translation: CASRLQGTLYEQYF.

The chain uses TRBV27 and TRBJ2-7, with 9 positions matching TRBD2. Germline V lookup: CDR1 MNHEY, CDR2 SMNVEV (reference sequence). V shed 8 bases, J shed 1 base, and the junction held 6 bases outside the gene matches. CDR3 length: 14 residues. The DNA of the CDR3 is TGTGCCAGCGGCCTAGCGGGACTGTCCTACGAGCAGTACTTC. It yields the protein CASGLAGLSYEQYF.

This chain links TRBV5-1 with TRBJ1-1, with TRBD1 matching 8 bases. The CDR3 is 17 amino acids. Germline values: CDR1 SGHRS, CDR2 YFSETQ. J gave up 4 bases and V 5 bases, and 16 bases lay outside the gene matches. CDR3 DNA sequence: TGCGCCAGCAGTATTGGTAGCGCCTCAGGGGGCCGCACTGAAGCTTTCTTT. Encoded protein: CASSIGSASGGRTEAFF.

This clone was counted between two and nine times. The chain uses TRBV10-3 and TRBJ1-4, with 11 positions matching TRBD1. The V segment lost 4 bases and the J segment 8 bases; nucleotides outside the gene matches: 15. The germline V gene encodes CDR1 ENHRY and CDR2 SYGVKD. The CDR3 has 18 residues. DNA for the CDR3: TGTGCCATCAGTGGAGCATCGTCCTCCGGGACAGGGGGGGAAAAACTGTTTTTT. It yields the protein CAISGASSSGTGGEKLFF.

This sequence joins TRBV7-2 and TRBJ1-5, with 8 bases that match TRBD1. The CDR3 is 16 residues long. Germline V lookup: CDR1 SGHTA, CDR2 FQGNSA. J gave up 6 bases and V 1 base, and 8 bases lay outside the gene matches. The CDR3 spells CASSLETGGLAQPQHF. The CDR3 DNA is TGTGCCAGCAGCTTAGAAACAGGGGGGCTGGCTCAGCCCCAGCATTTT. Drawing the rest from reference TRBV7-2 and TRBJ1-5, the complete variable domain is GAGVSQSPSNKVTEKGKDVELRCDPISGHTALYWYRQSLGQGLEFLIYFQGNSAPDKSGLPSDRFSAERTGGSVSTLTIQRTQQEDSAVYLCASSLETGGLAQPQHFGDGTRLSIL.

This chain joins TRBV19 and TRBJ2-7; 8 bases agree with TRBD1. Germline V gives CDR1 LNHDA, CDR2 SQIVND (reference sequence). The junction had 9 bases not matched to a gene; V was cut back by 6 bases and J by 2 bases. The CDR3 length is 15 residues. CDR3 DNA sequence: TGTGCCAGTAGCCGGGGGCAGGGGGCCACCTACGAGCAGTACTTC. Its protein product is CASSRGQGATYEQYF.

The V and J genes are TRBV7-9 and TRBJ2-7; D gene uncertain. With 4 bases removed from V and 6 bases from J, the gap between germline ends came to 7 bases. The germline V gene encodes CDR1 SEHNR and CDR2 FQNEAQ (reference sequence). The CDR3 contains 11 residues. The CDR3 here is CASSSLFEQYF. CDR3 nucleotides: TGTGCCAGCAGCTCACTGTTCGAGCAGTACTTC.

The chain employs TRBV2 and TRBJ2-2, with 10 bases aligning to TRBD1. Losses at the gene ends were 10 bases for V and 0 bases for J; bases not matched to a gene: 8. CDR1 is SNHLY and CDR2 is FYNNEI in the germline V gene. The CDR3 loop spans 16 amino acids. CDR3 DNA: TGTGCCATCCCGGGACAGGGGACGGCGAACACCGGGGAGCTGTTTTTT. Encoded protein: CAIPGQGTANTGELFF.

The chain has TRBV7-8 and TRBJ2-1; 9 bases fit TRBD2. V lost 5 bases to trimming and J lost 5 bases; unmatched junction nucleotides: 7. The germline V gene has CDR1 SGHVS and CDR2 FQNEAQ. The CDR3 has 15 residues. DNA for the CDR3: TGTGCCAGCAGCGGAGTAGCGGGAGCACACAATGAGCAGTTCTTC. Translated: CASSGVAGAHNEQFF. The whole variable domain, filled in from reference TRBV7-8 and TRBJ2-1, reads GAGVSQSPRYKVAKRGQDVALRCDPISGHVSLFWYQQALGQGPEFLTYFQNEAQLDKSGLPSDRFFAERPEGSVSTLKIQRTQQEDSAVYLCASSGVAGAHNEQFFGPGTRLTVL.

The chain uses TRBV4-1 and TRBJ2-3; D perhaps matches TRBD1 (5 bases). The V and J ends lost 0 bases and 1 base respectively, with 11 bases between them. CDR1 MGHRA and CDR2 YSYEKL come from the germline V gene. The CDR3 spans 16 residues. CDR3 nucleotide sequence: TGCGCCAGCAGCCAAGAGGCAGGGTATGGCACAGATACGCAGTATTTT. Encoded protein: CASSQEAGYGTDTQYF.

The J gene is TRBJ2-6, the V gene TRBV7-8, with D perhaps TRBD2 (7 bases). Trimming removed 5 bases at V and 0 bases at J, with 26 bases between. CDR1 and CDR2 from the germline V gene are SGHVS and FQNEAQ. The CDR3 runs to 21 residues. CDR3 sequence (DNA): TGTGCCAGCAGCCCCAGCAGAGCTTGGCGGGGGCCTTACTCTGGGGCCAACGTCCTGACTTTC. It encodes CASSPSRAWRGPYSGANVLTF.

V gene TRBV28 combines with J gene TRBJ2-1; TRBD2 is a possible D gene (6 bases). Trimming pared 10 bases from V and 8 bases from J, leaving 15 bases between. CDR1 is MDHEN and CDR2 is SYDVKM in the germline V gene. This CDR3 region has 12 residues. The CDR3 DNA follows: TGTGCCACTAGCGTCCCTCGATATGAGCAGTTCTTC. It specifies CATSVPRYEQFF.

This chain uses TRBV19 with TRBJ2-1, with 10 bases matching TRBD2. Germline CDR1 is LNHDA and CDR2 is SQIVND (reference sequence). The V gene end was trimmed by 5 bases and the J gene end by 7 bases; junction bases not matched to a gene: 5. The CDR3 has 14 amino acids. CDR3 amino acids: CASSSLAGANEQFF. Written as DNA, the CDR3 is TGTGCCAGTAGTTCCCTAGCGGGGGCTAATGAGCAGTTCTTC. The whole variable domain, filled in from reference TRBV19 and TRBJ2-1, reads DGGITQSPKYLFRKEGQNVTLSCEQNLNHDAMYWYRQDPGQGLRLIYYSQIVNDFQKGDIAEGYSVSREKKESFPLTVTSAQKNPTAFYLCASSSLAGANEQFFGPGTRLTVL.

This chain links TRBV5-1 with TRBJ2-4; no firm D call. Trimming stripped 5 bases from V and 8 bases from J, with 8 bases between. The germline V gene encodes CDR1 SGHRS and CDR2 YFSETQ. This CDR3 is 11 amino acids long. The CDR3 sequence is CASSTGDIQYF. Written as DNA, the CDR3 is TGCGCCAGCAGTACTGGTGACATTCAGTACTTC.

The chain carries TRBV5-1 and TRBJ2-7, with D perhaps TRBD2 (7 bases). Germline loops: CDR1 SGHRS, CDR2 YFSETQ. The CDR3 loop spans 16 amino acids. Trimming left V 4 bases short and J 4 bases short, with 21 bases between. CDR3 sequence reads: CASSPVAAGANYEQYF. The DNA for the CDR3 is TGCGCCAGCAGCCCGGTTGCCGCGGGGGCAAATTACGAGCAGTACTTC.

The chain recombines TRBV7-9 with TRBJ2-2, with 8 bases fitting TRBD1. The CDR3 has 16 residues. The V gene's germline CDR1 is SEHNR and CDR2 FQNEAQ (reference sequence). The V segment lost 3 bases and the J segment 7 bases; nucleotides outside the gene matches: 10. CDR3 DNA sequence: TGTGCCAGCAGCTTCGGACAGGGACGAGGAGACGGGGAGCTGTTTTTT. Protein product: CASSFGQGRGDGELFF.

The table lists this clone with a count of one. As DNA, the CDR3 is TGTGCTAGTGGTTTGGGCCTAGGGGGGAACACTGAAGCTTTCTTT. This translates into CASGLGLGGNTEAFF. The chain is built from TRBV12-5 and TRBJ1-1, with a possible D match to TRBD1 (6 bases). Germline lookup yields CDR1 LGHNT and CDR2 FRNRAP. CDR3 length: 15 amino acids. The V and J ends lost 1 base and 1 base respectively, with 10 bases between them.

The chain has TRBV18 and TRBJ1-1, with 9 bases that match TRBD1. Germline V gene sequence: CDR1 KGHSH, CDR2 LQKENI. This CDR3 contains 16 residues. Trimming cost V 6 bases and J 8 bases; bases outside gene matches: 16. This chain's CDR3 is CASSKAGQGRGVEAFF. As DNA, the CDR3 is TGTGCCAGCTCCAAGGCGGGACAGGGTAGAGGTGTCGAAGCTTTCTTT.

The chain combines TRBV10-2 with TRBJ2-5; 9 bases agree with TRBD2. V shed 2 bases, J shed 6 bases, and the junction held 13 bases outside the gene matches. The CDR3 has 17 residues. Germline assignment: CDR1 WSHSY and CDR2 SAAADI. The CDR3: CASSENPSGAGRKTQYF. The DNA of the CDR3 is TGCGCCAGCAGTGAGAACCCTAGCGGGGCGGGGAGAAAGACCCAGTACTTC.

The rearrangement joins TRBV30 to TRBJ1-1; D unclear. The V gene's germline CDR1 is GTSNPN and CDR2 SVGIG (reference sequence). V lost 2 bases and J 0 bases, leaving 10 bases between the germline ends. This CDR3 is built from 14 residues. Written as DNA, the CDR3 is TGTGCCTGGAGTATCGGACTCTTGAACACTGAAGCTTTCTTT. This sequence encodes CAWSIGLLNTEAFF.

CDR3 sequence (DNA): TGCGCCAGCAGCTTGGCCCCCTGGGGGGATTCACAACCCAACTATGGCTACACCTTC. As protein: CASSLAPWGDSQPNYGYTF. The chain couples TRBV5-1 to TRBJ1-2, with D possibly being TRBD1 (5 bases). V shed 0 bases and J shed 2 bases, with 23 bases lying between them. Germline loops: CDR1 SGHRS, CDR2 YFSETQ. This CDR3 has 19 amino acids.

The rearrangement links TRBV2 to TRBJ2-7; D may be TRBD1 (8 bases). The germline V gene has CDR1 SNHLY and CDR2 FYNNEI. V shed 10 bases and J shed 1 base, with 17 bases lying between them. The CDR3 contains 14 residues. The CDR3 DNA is TGTGCCACCCTGGACAGGGACTATTCCTACGAGCAGTACTTC. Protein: CATLDRDYSYEQYF. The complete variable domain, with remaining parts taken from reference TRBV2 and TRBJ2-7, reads EPEVTQTPSHQVTQMGQEVILRCVPISNHLYFYWYRQILGQKVEFLVSFYNNEISEKSEIFDDQFSVERPDGSNFTLKIRSTKLEDSAMYFCATLDRDYSYEQYFGPGTRLTVT.

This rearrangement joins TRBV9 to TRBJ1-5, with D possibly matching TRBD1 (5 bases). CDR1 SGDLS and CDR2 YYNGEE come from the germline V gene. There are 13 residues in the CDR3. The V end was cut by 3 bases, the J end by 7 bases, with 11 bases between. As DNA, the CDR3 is TGTGCCAGCAGCGCTAGGGGAAGCCAGCCCCAGCATTTT. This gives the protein CASSARGSQPQHF.